This T cell receptor beta chain was profiled in a study of neurological immune-mediated disorders. General observations from the study: None of the CDR3 amino acid sequences of expanded clones were shared across subjects, and this suggested private repertoires in all groups.

This clonotype was found many times. No antigen is known for it. Germline-derived CDR1 and CDR2 are SGHRS and YFSETQ. J was trimmed by 3 bases and V by 3 bases; bases with no gene match: 8. The length of the CDR3 is 15 residues. Sequencing runs each yielded over 190 million TCR-beta sequences from 15-18 subjects. MiXCR, run by TCRdb on the 5' RACE reads, gives a single entry per CDR3 protein. The repertoire holds 70,000 to 95,000 distinct CDR3 sequences, with roughly an eighth as singletons. Time point specified: longitudinal time-point 2. Material for sequencing was PBMCs. This receptor was identified in a female donor with HTLV-1-associated myelopathy (HAM/TSP). The chain employs TRBV5-1 and TRBJ2-7, with 8 nucleotides matching TRBD1. In DNA, the CDR3 is TGCGCCAGCAGCTGGGGTCAGGACAGGGACTACGAGCAGTACTTC. This encodes CASSWGQDRDYEQYF.